The 8 T cell receptor beta chains in this list originate from one sample, sequenced in a study of T cell repertoires in aging, cancer and after chemotherapy. TCR beta rearrangements were amplified from peripheral blood genomic DNA. A mixed TRB-A/B primer pool amplified rearranged TRB by multiplex touch-down PCR. MiXCR, applied by TCRdb to the multiplex PCR reads, yields one record per CDR3 protein. The table shows approximately 2,000 distinct CDR3 sequences, with 20% to 30% occurring only once. The sequencing sample was made of blood. The receptor set was obtained from a human donor with a solid tumor.

This clonotype is termed medium-sized (0.01 to 0.1%). The rearrangement joins TRBV20-1 to TRBJ1-1, with 8 bases identical to TRBD1. J was trimmed by 3 bases and V by 3 bases; bases with no gene match: 0. The V gene's germline CDR1 is DFQATT and CDR2 SNEGSKA (reference sequence). The CDR3 length is 12 residues. CDR3 sequence reads: CSARTGDTEAFF. The CDR3 nucleotides are TGCAGTGCTAGGACAGGGGACACTGAAGCTTTCTTT.

In this sample, this clonotype is medium-sized. This rearrangement joins TRBV6-1 to TRBJ1-1, with TRBD1 identical over 8 bases. Germline V gene sequence: CDR1 MNHNS, CDR2 SASEGT. The V and J ends lost 4 bases and 1 base, in that order; junction bases with no gene match: 14. The CDR3 is 18 amino acids. Here the CDR3 DNA reads TGTGCCAGCAGTGCGGGAGGAGGACAGGGCCTCGAGAACACTGAAGCTTTCTTT. Its protein product is CASSAGGGQGLENTEAFF.

CDR3 amino acids: CASSLYRAGGRETQYF. The CDR3 DNA reads as TGTGCCAGCAGCTTATATAGAGCGGGAGGGCGCGAGACCCAGTACTTC. The V gene is TRBV7-3, the J gene TRBJ2-5, with 10 bases identical to TRBD2. V was pared by 2 bases and J by 5 bases, with 8 bases of the junction left unmatched. The length of the CDR3 is 16 residues. The germline CDR1 and CDR2 sequences are SGHTA and FQGTGA.

This rearrangement joins TRBV7-2 to TRBJ2-1; D not certain. The CDR3 is 13 residues long. Trimming removed 1 base at V and 8 bases at J, with 9 bases between. Looked up from germline, CDR1 is SGHTA and CDR2 is FQGNSA. Here the CDR3 DNA reads TGTGCCAGCAGCTTAGGATTATACCATGAGCAGTTCTTC. Its translation is CASSLGLYHEQFF.

This chain uses TRBV5-4 with TRBJ2-1; D is unclear. Per germline, CDR1 SGHNT and CDR2 YYREEE (reference sequence). There are 11 residues in the CDR3. V was clipped by 3 bases and J by 3 bases, with 1 base between them. This CDR3 is CASSYYNEQFF. CDR3 in DNA: TGTGCCAGCAGCTACTACAATGAGCAGTTCTTC.

By frequency in the sample, this clonotype is medium-sized (0.01 to 0.1%). This sequence joins TRBV20-1 and TRBJ2-7, with TRBD2 identical over 10 bases. The CDR3 is made up of 14 amino acids. V lost 3 bases to trimming and J lost 1 base; unmatched junction nucleotides: 3. Per germline, CDR1 DFQATT and CDR2 SNEGSKA (reference sequence). The DNA of the CDR3 is TGCAGTGCTAGCCCTAGCGGGGGATCCTACGAGCAGTACTTC. This sequence encodes CSASPSGGSYEQYF.

The CDR3 coding sequence is TGTGCCAGCAGTGAAAATCGGGGGGGATCAGATACGCAGTATTTT. Protein: CASSENRGGSDTQYF. The chain uses TRBV2 and TRBJ2-3; the match to TRBD2 covers 8 bases. Looked up from germline, CDR1 is SNHLY and CDR2 is FYNNEI. This CDR3 spans 15 amino acids. Trimming at V came to 2 bases and at J to 4 bases, leaving 5 bases not matched to a gene.

Comment on this clonotype: Since a much larger clone is just one base distant, this may be a read error. The chain couples TRBV29-1 to TRBJ2-3, with D possibly being TRBD2 (5 bases). The CDR3 extends over 14 amino acids. CDR1 and CDR2 from the germline V gene are SQVTM and ANQGSEA. The CDR3 reads CGVGLWQGTDTQYF. CDR3 DNA: TGCGGCGTTGGACTGTGGCAGGGCACAGATACGCAGTATTTT.